The clone carrying this TCR beta chain was seen at least ten times. This specimen belongs to a study of T cells after yellow fever vaccination. Via MiXCR, TCRdb re-called the 5' RACE reads, giving one row per CDR3 protein. In the table there are roughly 120,000 distinct CDR3 sequences, approximately 7.1% of which are singletons. Germline V lookup: CDR1 SGHNT, CDR2 YYREEE (reference sequence). With V trimmed by 3 bases and J by 8 bases, 4 bases remained unmatched. The CDR3 consists of 14 residues. This receptor was taken from a man aged 18 to 29 who received the YFV17D yellow fever vaccine. The rearrangement joins TRBV5-4 to TRBJ2-1; TRBD1 agrees at 11 bases. The input for sequencing was CD4+ T cells sorted from PBMCs, taken more than 35 days after the first yellow fever vaccination. This chain's CDR3 is CASSSRTGGYEQFF. The CDR3 bases are TGTGCCAGCAGCTCCCGGACAGGGGGCTATGAGCAGTTCTTC.